This T cell receptor (beta chain) is from a study of T-cell reconstitution after alpha-beta-depleted transplantation in children. This clonotype came up a few times. Antigen: not known. Study outcomes and limitations: Newly produced T cells mostly accounted for T-cell counts and diversity one year post-transplant. In patients about two months after transplant, alpha-beta T cells reportedly arose from several hundred expanded graft clones.

Preparation of the TCRbeta library was carried out with unique molecular identifiers. TCRdb reprocessed the PCR reads via MiXCR and lists one record per CDR3 protein. The sample carries about 590,000 distinct CDR3 sequences, 10% to 15% recorded once. Per germline, CDR1 GTSNPN and CDR2 SVGIG (reference sequence). V was pared by 0 bases and J by 2 bases, with 11 bases between. The CDR3 consists of 14 residues. Material: PBMCs, mostly from graft donor cells, obtained 360 days after TCRalphabeta/CD19-depleted stem cell transplant. The chain combines TRBV30 with TRBJ2-7; D is perhaps TRBD2 (6 bases). This clonotype was obtained from a male patient aged 10 to 17 who had a stem cell transplant for acute myeloid leukemia, so the T cells may come from the graft donor. The CDR3 loop is CAWSVRGIPYEQYF. CDR3 DNA sequence: TGTGCCTGGAGTGTACGCGGGATACCCTACGAGCAGTACTTC.